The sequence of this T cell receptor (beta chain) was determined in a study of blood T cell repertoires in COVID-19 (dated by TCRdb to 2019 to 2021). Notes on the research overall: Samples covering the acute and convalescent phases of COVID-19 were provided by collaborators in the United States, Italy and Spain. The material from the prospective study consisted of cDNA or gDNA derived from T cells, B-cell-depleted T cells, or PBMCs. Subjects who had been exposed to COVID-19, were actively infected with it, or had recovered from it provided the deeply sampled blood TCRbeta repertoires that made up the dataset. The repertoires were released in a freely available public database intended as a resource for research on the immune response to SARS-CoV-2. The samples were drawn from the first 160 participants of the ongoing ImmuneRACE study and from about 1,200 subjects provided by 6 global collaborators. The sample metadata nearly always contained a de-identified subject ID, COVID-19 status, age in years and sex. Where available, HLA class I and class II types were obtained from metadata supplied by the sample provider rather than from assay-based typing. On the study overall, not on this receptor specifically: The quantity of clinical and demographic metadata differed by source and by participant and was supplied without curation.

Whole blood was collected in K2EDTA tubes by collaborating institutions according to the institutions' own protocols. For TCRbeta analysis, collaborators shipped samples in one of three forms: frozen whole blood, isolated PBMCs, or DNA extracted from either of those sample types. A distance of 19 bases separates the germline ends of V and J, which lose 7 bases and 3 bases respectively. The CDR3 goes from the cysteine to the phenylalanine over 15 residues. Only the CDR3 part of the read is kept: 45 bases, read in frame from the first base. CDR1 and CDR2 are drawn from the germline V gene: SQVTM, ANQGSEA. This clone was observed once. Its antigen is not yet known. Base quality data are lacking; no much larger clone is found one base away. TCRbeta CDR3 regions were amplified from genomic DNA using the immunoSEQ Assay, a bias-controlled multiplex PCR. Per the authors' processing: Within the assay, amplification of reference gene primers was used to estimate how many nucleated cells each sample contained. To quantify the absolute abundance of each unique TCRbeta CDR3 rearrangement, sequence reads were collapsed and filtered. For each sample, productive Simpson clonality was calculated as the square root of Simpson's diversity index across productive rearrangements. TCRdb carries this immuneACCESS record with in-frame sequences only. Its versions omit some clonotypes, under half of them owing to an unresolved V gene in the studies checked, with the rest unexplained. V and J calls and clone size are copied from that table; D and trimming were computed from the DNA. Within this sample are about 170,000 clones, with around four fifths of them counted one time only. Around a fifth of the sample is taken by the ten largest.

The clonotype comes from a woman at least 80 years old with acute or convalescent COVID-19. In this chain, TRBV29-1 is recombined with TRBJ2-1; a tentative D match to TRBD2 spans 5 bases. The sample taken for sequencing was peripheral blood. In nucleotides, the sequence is TGCAGCGGGCTCCGGGGAAAGAGGGACTACAATGAGCAGTTCTTC. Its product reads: CSGLRGKRDYNEQFF.